This TCR beta chain was obtained from a study of CD8+CD57+ T cells in acquired aplastic anemia. Findings and caveats of the study: Overlap between patients and controls comprised some 31 CD8+ CDR3 sequences.

Genomic DNA constituted the template upon which TCR beta VDJ and CDR3 profiling was performed. Each CDR3 protein gets one entry after TCRdb re-called the reads with MiXCR. Of about 40,000 distinct CDR3 sequences listed, roughly two thirds are singletons. The authors sequenced patients whose flow cytometry had shown CD8+CD57+ cell expansion. This clonotype came up once. What it binds is unknown. The CDR3 is 14 amino acids. Losses at the gene ends were 5 bases for V and 5 bases for J; bases not matched to a gene: 7. Germline CDR1 reads SGHVS; CDR2 reads FQNEAQ. The sequencing input was sorted CD4+, CD8+, or CD8+CD57+ T cells (not recorded which) from PBMCs. This chain connects TRBV7-8 to TRBJ2-7, with TRBD1 matching 9 bases. This clonotype was sampled from a human donor with aplastic anemia. This CDR3 is CASSDGTGTDEQYF. Here the CDR3 DNA reads TGTGCCAGCAGCGATGGGACAGGGACGGACGAGCAGTACTTC.